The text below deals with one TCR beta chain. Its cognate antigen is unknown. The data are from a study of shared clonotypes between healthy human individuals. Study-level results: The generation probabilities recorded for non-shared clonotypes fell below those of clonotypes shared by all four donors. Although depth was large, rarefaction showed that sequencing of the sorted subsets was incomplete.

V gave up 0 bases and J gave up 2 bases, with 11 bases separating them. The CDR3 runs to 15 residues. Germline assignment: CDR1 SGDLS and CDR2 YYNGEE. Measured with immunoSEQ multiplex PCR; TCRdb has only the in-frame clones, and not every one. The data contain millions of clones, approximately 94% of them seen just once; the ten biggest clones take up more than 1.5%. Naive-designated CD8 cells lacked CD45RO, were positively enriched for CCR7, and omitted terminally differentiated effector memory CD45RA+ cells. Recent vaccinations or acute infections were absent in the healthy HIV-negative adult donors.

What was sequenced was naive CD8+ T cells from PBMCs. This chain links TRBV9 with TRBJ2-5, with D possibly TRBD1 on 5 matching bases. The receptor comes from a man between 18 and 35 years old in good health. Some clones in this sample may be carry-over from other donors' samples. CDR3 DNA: TGTGCCAGCAGCGTAGGATCAGGGATTCAAGAGACCCAGTACTTC. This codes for CASSVGSGIQETQYF.